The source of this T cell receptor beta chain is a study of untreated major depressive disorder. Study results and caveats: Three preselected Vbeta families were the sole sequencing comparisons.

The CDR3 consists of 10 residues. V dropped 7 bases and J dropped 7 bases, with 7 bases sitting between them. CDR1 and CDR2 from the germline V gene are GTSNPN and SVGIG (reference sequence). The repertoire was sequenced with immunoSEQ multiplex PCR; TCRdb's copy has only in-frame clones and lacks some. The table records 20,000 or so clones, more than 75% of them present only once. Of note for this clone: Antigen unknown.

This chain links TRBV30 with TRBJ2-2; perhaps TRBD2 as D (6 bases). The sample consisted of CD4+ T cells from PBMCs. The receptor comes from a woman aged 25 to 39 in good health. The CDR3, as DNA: TGTGCCTTGGGGGGCGGGGAGCTGTTTTTT. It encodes CALGGGELFF.